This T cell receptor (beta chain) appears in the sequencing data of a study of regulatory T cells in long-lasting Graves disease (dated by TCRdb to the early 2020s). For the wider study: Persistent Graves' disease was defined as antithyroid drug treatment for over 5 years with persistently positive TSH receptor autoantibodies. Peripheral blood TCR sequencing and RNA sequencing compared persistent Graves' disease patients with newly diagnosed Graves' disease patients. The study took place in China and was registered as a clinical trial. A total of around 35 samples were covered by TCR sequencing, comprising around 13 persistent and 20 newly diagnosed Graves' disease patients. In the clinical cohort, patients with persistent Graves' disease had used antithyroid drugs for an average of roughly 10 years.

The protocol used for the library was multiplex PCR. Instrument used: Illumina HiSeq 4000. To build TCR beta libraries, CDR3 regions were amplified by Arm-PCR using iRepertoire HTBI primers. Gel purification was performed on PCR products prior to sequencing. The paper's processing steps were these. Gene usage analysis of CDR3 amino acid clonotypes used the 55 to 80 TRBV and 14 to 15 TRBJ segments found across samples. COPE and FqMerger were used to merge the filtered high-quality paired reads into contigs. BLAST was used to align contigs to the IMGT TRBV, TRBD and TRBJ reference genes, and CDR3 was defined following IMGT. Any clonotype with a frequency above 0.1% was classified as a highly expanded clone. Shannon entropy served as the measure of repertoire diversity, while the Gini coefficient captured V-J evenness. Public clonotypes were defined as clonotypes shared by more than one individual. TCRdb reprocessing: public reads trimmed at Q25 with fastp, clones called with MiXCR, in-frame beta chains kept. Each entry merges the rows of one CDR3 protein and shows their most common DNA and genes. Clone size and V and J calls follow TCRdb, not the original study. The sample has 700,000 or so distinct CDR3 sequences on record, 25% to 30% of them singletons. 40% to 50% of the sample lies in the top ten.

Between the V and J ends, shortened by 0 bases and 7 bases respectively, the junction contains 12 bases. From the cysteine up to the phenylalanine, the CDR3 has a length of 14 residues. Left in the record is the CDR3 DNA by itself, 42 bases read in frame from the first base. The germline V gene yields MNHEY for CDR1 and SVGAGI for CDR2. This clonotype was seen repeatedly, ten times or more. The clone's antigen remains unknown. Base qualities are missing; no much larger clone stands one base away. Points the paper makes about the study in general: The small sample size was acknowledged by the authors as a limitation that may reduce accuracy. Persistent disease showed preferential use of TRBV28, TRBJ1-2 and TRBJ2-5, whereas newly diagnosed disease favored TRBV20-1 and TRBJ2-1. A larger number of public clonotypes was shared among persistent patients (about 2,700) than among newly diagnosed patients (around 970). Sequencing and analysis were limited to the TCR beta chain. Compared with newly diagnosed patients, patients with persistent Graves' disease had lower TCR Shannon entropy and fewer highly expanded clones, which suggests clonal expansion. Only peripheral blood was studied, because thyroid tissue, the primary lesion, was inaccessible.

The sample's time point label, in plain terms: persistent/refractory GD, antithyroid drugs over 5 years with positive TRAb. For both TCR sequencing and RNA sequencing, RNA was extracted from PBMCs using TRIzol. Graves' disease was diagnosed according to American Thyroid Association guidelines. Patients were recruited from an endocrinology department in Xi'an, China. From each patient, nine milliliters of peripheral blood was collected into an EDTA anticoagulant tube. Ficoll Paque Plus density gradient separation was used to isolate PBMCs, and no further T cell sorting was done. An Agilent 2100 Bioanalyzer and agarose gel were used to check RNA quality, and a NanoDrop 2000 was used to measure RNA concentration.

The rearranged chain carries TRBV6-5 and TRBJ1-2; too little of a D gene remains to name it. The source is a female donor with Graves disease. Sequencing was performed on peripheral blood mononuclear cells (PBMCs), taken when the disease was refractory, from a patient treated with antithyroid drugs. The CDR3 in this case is CASSYSPDYGGYTF. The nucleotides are TGTGCCAGCAGTTACTCTCCAGACTATGGTGGCTACACCTTC.